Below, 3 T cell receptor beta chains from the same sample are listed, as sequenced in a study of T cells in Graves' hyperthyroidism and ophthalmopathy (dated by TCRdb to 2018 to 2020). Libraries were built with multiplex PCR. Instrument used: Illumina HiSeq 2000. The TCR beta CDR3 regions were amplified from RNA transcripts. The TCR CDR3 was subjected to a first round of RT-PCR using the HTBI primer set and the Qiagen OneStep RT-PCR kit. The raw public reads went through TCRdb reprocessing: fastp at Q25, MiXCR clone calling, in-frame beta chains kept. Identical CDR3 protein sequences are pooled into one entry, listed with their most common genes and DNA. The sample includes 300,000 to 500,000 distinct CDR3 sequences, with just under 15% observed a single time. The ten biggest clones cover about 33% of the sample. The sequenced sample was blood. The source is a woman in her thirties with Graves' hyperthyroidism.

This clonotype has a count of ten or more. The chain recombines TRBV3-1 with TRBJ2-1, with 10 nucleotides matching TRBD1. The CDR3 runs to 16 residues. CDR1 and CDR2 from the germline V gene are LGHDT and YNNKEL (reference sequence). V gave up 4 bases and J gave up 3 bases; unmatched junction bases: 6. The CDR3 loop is CASSRAGTGDYNEQFF. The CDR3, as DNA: TGTGCCAGCAGCCGAGCCGGGACAGGGGACTACAATGAGCAGTTCTTC.

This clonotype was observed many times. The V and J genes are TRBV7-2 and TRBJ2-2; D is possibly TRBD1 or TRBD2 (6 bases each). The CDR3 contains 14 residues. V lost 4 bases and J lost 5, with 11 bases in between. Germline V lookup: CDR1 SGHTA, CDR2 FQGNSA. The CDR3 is CASSSIGGTGELFF. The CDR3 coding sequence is TGTGCCAGCAGCTCAATAGGGGGGACCGGGGAGCTGTTTTTT.

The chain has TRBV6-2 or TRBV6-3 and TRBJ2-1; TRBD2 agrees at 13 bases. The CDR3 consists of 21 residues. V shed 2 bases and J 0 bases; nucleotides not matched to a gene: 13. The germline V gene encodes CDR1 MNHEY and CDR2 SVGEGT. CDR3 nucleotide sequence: TGTGCCAGCAGTTACCGACCCGGGACTAGCGGGAAGTGGACCTCCTACAATGAGCAGTTCTTC. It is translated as CASSYRPGTSGKWTSYNEQFF.